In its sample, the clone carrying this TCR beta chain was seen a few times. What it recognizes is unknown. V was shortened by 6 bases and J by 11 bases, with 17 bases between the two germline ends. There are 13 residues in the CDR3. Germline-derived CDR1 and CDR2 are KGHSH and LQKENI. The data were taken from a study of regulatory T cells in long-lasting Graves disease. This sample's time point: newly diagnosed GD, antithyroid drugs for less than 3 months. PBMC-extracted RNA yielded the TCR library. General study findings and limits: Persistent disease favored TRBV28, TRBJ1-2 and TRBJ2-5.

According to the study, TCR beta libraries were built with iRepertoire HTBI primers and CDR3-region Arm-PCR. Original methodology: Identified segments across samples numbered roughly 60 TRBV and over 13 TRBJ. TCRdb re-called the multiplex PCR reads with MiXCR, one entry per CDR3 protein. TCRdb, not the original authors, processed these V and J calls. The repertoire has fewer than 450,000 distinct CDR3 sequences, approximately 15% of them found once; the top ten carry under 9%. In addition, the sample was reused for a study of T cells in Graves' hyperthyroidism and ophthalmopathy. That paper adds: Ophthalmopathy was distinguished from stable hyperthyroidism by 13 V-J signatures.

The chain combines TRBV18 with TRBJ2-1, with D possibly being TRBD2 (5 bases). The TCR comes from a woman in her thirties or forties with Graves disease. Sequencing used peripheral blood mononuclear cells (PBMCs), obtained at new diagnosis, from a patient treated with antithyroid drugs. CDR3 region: CASSKDSKGQQFF. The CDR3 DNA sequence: TGTGCCAGCTCGAAGGACTCAAAAGGGCAGCAGTTCTTC.